This T cell receptor (beta chain) was sequenced for a study of T cells in pancreatic ductal adenocarcinoma. General study findings and limits: Compared with tumor, blood showed more total productive templates and roughly 8.1-fold more clonotypes. Tumor and blood clonality did not differ significantly, about 0.11 versus 0.072. The resected pancreatic cancer cohort was biased toward the minority with early-stage disease.

TCRdb's copy holds only in-frame clones and misses some; the assay was immunoSEQ multiplex PCR. The sample shows about 97,000 clones, 90% to 95% of them seen only once. As concerns this clone: The antigen remains undetermined.

No neoadjuvant therapy was given to the selected pancreatic ductal adenocarcinoma patients before their surgery. Losses at the gene ends were 4 bases for V and 2 bases for J; bases not matched to a gene: 6. This CDR3 comprises 15 residues. Per the germline V gene, CDR1 is MGHRA and CDR2 is YSYEKL. This sequence joins TRBV4-1 and TRBJ1-1, with 8 bases lining up with TRBD1. The clonotype originates from a human donor with pancreatic ductal adenocarcinoma. Sequencing was done on a sample of PBMCs. CDR3 DNA sequence: TGCGCCAGCAGCCCCCAGGGGGCAAGTAACACTGAAGCTTTCTTT. Translating it yields CASSPQGASNTEAFF.